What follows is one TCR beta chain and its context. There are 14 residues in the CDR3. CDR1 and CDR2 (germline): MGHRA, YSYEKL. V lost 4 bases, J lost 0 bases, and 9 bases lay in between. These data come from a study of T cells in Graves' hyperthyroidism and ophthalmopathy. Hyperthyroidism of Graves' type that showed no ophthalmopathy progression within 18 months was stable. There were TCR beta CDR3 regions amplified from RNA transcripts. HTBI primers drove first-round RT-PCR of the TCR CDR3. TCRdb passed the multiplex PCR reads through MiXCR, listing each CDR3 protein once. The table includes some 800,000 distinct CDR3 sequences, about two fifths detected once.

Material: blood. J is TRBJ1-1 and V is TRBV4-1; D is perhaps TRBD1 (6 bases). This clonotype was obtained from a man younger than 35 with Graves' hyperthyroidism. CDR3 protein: CASSRDTVNTEAFF. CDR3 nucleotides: TGCGCCAGCAGCCGGGACACTGTGAACACTGAAGCTTTCTTT.